The 13 T cell receptor beta chains reported below all come from one sample, sequenced in a study of cytomegalovirus exposure and HLA in healthy donors. 60 Vbeta and 13 Jbeta primers were used in PCR. The data were produced by immunoSEQ multiplex PCR, yet TCRdb's version contains in-frame clones alone and is incomplete. Altogether about 180,000 clones are present, 80% to 90% being singletons, with the ten largest covering 2.4%. Sequencing input: PBMCs. These receptors all stem from a male donor in good health and CMV-seronegative.

The chain carries TRBV7-2 and TRBJ2-7; possibly TRBD2 for D (6 bases). The CDR3 contains 15 residues. Trimming shortened V by 2 bases and J by 4 bases, and 15 bases separated the two germline ends. CDR1 is SGHTA, CDR2 FQGNSA, per germline. The CDR3 bases are TGTGCCAGCAGCTTACATGGGGGGAGAGGGTACGAGCAGTACTTC. It translates to CASSLHGGRGYEQYF. The full variable domain, its missing parts supplied by reference TRBV7-2 and TRBJ2-7, is GAGVSQSPSNKVTEKGKDVELRCDPISGHTALYWYRQSLGQGLEFLIYFQGNSAPDKSGLPSDRFSAERTGGSVSTLTIQRTQQEDSAVYLCASSLHGGRGYEQYFGPGTRLTVT.

This clone appeared once. The chain combines TRBV6-5 with TRBJ2-7, with D possibly TRBD2 on 6 matching bases. Deletions cut 2 bases from V and 0 bases from J, with 11 bases between. Germline values: CDR1 MNHEY, CDR2 SVGAGI. The CDR3 length is 15 residues. This CDR3 reads CASSYAGRISYEQYF. The CDR3 coding sequence is TGTGCCAGCAGTTACGCGGGGAGAATCTCCTACGAGCAGTACTTC.

This chain joins TRBV19 and TRBJ2-5; D perhaps matches TRBD1 (5 bases). Germline V gene data show CDR1 as LNHDA and CDR2 as SQIVND (reference sequence). This CDR3 has 14 residues. V was cut by 5 bases and J by 4 bases, with 14 bases left in between. CDR3 DNA: TGTGCCAGTAGTTCTGGGGCGAGTGGAGAGACCCAGTACTTC. Its translation is CASSSGASGETQYF.

The V and J genes are TRBV19 and TRBJ2-7, with a weak D call TRBD2 (6 bases). Trimming removed 4 bases at V and 2 bases at J, with 15 bases between. Germline-derived CDR1 and CDR2 are LNHDA and SQIVND (reference sequence). This CDR3 region has 15 residues. The CDR3 DNA follows: TGTGCCAGTAGTACACCGACCGGGGGAACCTACGAGCAGTACTTC. It yields the protein CASSTPTGGTYEQYF.

With regard to this clone: The sample has other DNA sequences that encode this CDR3 too. The rearrangement joins TRBV19 to TRBJ1-1, with 7 bases matching TRBD1. From germline, CDR1 is LNHDA and CDR2 SQIVND (reference sequence). After removal of 4 bases from V and 3 bases from J, the junction contained 2 bases not matched to a gene. CDR3 length: 13 residues. The CDR3 sequence is CASSRQGDTEAFF. The CDR3 DNA reads TGTGCCAGTAGTAGACAGGGAGACACTGAAGCTTTCTTT. The full variable domain, with the rest looked up from reference TRBV19 and TRBJ1-1, is DGGITQSPKYLFRKEGQNVTLSCEQNLNHDAMYWYRQDPGQGLRLIYYSQIVNDFQKGDIAEGYSVSREKKESFPLTVTSAQKNPTAFYLCASSRQGDTEAFFGQGTRLTVV.

The chain couples TRBV4-1 to TRBJ2-2; D may be TRBD2 (6 bases). Germline lookup yields CDR1 MGHRA and CDR2 YSYEKL. The CDR3 runs to 16 residues. V dropped 0 bases and J dropped 0 bases, with 8 bases sitting between them. CDR3 amino acids: CASSQESGPNTGELFF. In DNA, the CDR3 is TGCGCCAGCAGCCAAGAAAGCGGGCCGAACACCGGGGAGCTGTTTTTT.

The chain has TRBV5-1 and TRBJ2-5, with D hard to call. CDR3 length: 15 residues. V was shortened by 5 bases and J by 1 base, with 15 bases between the two germline ends. The germline CDR1 and CDR2 sequences are SGHRS and YFSETQ. The CDR3 DNA follows: TGCGCCAGCAGACCGGGTTTTACCGCCCAAGAGACCCAGTACTTC. Protein: CASRPGFTAQETQYF.

The V call is TRBV27, the J call TRBJ2-1, with 8 bases that match TRBD1. The CDR3 has 15 amino acids. J lost 4 bases, V lost 6 bases, and 8 bases had no gene match. From germline, CDR1 is MNHEY and CDR2 SMNVEV (reference sequence). CDR3 nucleotide sequence: TGTGCCAGCAGGAAGAACAGGGGGAATTACAATGAGCAGTTCTTC. Its protein product is CASRKNRGNYNEQFF.

The chain combines TRBV19 with TRBJ1-2; 9 nucleotides match TRBD1. The V gene's germline CDR1 is LNHDA and CDR2 SQIVND (reference sequence). The CDR3 contains 12 residues. Germline trimming cut 5 bases from V and 9 bases from J; bases unmatched to any gene: 4. CDR3 sequence: CASSEGTGSYTF. CDR3 DNA sequence: TGTGCCAGTAGTGAAGGGACAGGGAGCTACACCTTC.

This clone was observed a single time. The V call is TRBV5-8, the J call TRBJ2-6, with 8 bases aligning to TRBD1. V lost 4 bases, J lost 0 bases, and 3 bases stayed unmatched. CDR3 size: 16 residues. Germline CDR1 is SGHTS and CDR2 is YDEGEE. CDR3 residues: CASSRGQGSGANVLTF. The CDR3 DNA reads TGTGCCAGCAGCCGCGGACAGGGCTCTGGGGCCAACGTCCTGACTTTC.

To note about this clone: The junction departs from the called germline gene at one end, perhaps through a read error. The CDR3, as DNA: TGTTCCAGCACTCGATCAGGGGGCGACTACGAGCAGTACTTC. Its protein is CSSTRSGGDYEQYF. V gene TRBV7-9 combines with J gene TRBJ2-7; 8 bases line up with TRBD1. Germline assignment: CDR1 SEHNR and CDR2 FQNEAQ (reference sequence). The CDR3 has 14 residues.

The rearrangement joins TRBV14 to TRBJ2-1; TRBD1 is a possible D gene (5 bases). V was clipped by 5 bases and J by 7 bases, with 9 bases between them. The CDR3 loop spans 12 amino acids. CDR1 SGHDN and CDR2 FVKESK come from the germline V gene. The CDR3 loop reads CASSYRGNEQFF. Here the CDR3 DNA reads TGTGCCAGCAGCTATAGGGGTAATGAGCAGTTCTTC.

This clone was counted only a few times. V and J are TRBV5-6 and TRBJ1-2; a possible D gene is TRBD1 (5 bases). V was pared by 6 bases and J by 7 bases, with 10 bases between. The CDR3 runs to 11 residues. Germline V CDR1 and CDR2: SGHDT, YYEEEE. The CDR3 coding sequence is TGTGCCAGCACAGGGATAGGTGGCTACACCTTC. This codes for CASTGIGGYTF.